This TCR beta chain was found in a study of blood T cell repertoires in COVID-19. Study-level background: The study drew acute and convalescent COVID-19 samples from the United States, Italy and Spain. T cells, B-cell-depleted T cells, or PBMCs provided the cDNA or gDNA that served as material.

Trimming removed 0 bases from V and 5 bases from J, with 14 bases in between. Germline loops: CDR1 SGHTS, CDR2 YDEGEE. There are 15 residues in the CDR3. Authors' analysis steps: Reference gene primer amplification yielded estimated nucleated cell counts. Data came from immunoSEQ multiplex PCR; TCRdb stores just in-frame clones and leaves some out. V, J and clone size are those of that table, while D and trimming were read from the DNA. The sample records fewer than 90,000 clones, about 86% being singletons. The chain couples TRBV5-8 to TRBJ1-2; D ambiguous. This receptor was identified in an elderly man in a cohort sampled during active COVID-19. Sequenced input: peripheral blood. CDR3 bases: TGTGCCAGCAGCTTGGCCTTCCCCGAGGGTTATGGCTACACCTTC. It is translated as CASSLAFPEGYGYTF.